This TCR beta chain was observed in a study of breast tumors, draining lymph nodes, adjacent tissues. General observations from the study: Compared with lymph nodes, tumors were less diverse; compared with nontumor tissue, more.

TCRdb reprocessed the multiplex PCR reads via MiXCR and lists one record per CDR3 protein. The data hold about 130,000 distinct CDR3 sequences, with around 20% observed a single time. Breast cancer patients provided tissue from their axillary draining lymph nodes. The germline CDR1 and CDR2 sequences are MNHEY and SMNVEV (reference sequence). V was clipped by 5 bases and J by 0 bases, with 11 bases between them. The CDR3 runs to 16 residues. Of note for this clonotype: Its specificity is unknown.

Sample: axillary lymph node tissue. The rearrangement joins TRBV27 to TRBJ2-6; D is ambiguous. The source of this sequence is a female donor with breast cancer. Some clones in this sample may be carry-over from other donors' samples. The CDR3 nucleotides are TGTGCCAGCAGTGTCTCACACGCCTCTGGGGCCAACGTCCTGACTTTC. Its protein is CASSVSHASGANVLTF.